One sample yielded the 3 T cell receptor beta chains listed below, sequenced in a study of blood T cells in healthy people across ages. Primers used in a second PCR of about 6 to 11 cycles were a sample-barcoded 5' primer and a J-beta primer mix. TCRdb recomputed calls from the 5' RACE reads with MiXCR, one row per CDR3 protein. The table has about 1.6 million distinct CDR3 sequences, about 35% seen once. The sample was blood. The source is a woman aged 25 to 45 in good health.

The chain combines TRBV4-1 with TRBJ2-7; 7 bases are a match to TRBD2. Germline CDR1 is MGHRA and CDR2 is YSYEKL. The length of the CDR3 is 16 residues. V lost 6 bases, J lost 6 bases, and 17 bases stayed unmatched. The CDR3 sequence: CASSWGEGGPLGEQYF. Written as DNA, the CDR3 is TGCGCCAGCAGTTGGGGGGAGGGAGGCCCCCTAGGCGAGCAGTACTTC.

This clonotype was seen a handful of times. The chain is built from TRBV11-2 and TRBJ2-7; D may correspond to TRBD1 or TRBD2 (5 bases each). CDR1 is SGHAT, CDR2 FQNNGV, per germline. The CDR3 covers 13 residues. V lost 7 bases, J lost 2 bases, and 12 bases lay in between. CDR3 residues: CASTGDGPYEQYF. CDR3 coding DNA: TGTGCCAGCACCGGGGACGGGCCCTACGAGCAGTACTTC.

Comment on this clonotype: This may be a read error: a much more frequent sequence differs by one nucleotide. The chain couples TRBV4-1 to TRBJ2-7, with D hard to call. Germline lookup yields CDR1 MGHRA and CDR2 YSYEKL. V dropped 4 bases and J dropped 0 bases, with 10 bases sitting between them. The CDR3 contains 14 residues. The CDR3 nucleotides are TGCGCCAGCAGCCCAGCCGAAACCTCCTACGAGCAGTACTTC. Amino acid sequence: CASSPAETSYEQYF.